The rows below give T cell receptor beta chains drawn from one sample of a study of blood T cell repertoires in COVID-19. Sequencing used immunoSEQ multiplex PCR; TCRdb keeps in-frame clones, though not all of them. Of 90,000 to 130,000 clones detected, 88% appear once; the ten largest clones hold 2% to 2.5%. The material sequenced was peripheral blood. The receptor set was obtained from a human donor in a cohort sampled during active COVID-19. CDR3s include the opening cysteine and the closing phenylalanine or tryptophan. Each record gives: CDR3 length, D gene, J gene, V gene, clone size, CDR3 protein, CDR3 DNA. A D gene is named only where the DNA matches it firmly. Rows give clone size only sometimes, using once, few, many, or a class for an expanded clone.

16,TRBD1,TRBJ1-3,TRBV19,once,CASSISAGTGENTIYF,TGTGCCAGTAGTATATCCGCCGGGACAGGGGAGAACACCATATATTTT
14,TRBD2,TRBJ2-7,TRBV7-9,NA,CASRRTSGSYEQYF,TGTGCCAGCAGACGGACTAGCGGGAGTTACGAGCAGTACTTC
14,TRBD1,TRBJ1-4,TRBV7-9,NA,CASSLGQGNEKLFF,TGTGCCAGCAGCCTAGGACAGGGGAATGAAAAACTGTTTTTT
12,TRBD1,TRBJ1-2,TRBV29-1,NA,CAGTGTGGGYTF,TGCGCAGGGACAGGGACGGGTGGTGGCTACACCTTC
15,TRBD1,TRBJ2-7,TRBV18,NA,CASSPIDRGAYEQYF,TGTGCCAGCTCACCCATCGACAGGGGTGCCTACGAGCAGTACTTC
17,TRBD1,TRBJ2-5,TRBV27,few,CASSFRTGRYPQETQYF,TGTGCCAGCAGTTTTCGGACAGGGAGGTACCCGCAAGAGACCCAGTACTTC
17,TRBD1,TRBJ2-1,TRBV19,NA,CASSKHKTGVLSNEQFF,TGTGCCAGTAGTAAACACAAGACAGGGGTTCTATCCAATGAGCAGTTCTTC
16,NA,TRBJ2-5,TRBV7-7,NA,CASSLGVQGYQETQYF,TGTGCTAGCAGCTTAGGGGTACAGGGATATCAAGAGACCCAGTACTTC
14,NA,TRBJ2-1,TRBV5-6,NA,CASSQVAVFNEQFF,TGTGCCAGCAGCCAAGTAGCGGTATTCAATGAGCAGTTCTTC
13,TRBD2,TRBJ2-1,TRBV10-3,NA,CAISEGLAGEAVF,TGTGCCATCAGTGAGGGACTAGCGGGAGAGGCGGTCTTC
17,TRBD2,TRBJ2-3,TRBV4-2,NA,CASSQGLAGGGRDTQYF,TGTGCCAGCAGCCAAGGATTAGCGGGGGGGGGCAGGGATACGCAGTATTTT
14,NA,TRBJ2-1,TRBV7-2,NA,CASSPRTDYNEQFF,TGTGCCAGCAGCCCGAGGACAGATTACAATGAGCAGTTCTTC
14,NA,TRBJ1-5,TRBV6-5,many,CASSYSRGNQPQHF,TGTGCCAGCAGTTACTCGCGCGGAAATCAGCCCCAGCATTTT
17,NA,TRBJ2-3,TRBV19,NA,CASSIIGGAALTDTQYF,TGTGCCAGTAGTATTATAGGCGGGGCAGCCCTCACAGATACGCAGTATTTT
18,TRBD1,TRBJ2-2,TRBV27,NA,CASSLSRAQGARTGELFF,TGTGCCAGCAGTTTATCACGGGCCCAGGGGGCGCGGACCGGGGAGCTGTTTTTT
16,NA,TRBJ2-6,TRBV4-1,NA,CASSHLQGSGANVLTF,TGCGCCAGCAGCCACCTACAGGGTTCTGGGGCCAACGTCCTGACTTTC
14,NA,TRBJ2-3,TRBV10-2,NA,CASNPGKISDTQYF,TGCGCCAGCAATCCTGGCAAGATTTCAGATACGCAGTATTTT
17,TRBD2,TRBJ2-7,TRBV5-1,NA,CASSLSPRGENLYEQYF,TGCGCCAGCAGTCTGAGCCCCCGGGGGGAAAACCTCTACGAGCAGTACTTC
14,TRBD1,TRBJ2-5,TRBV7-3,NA,CASSLQGGAETQYF,TGTGCCAGCAGCCTACAGGGGGGCGCAGAGACCCAGTACTTC
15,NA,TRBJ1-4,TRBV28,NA,CASRSPRDLNEKLFF,TGTGCCAGCAGATCACCCCGGGACTTGAATGAAAAACTGTTTTTT
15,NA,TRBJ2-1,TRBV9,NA,CASSVSSGSYNEQFF,TGTGCCAGCAGCGTGAGTAGCGGCTCCTACAATGAGCAGTTCTTC
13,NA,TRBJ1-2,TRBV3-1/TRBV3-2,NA,CASSLQGGDGYTF,TGTGCCAGCAGCCTCCAGGGTGGGGATGGCTACACCTTC
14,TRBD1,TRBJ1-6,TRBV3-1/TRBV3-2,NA,CASSQGQGISPLHF,TGTGCCAGCAGCCAAGGACAGGGGATCTCACCCCTCCACTTT
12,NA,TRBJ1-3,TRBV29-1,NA,CSVAGGGNTIYF,TGCAGCGTCGCCGGGGGTGGAAACACCATATATTTT
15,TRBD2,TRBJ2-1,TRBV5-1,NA,CASRVAGGRYNEQFF,TGCGCCAGCAGGGTAGCGGGGGGGCGGTACAATGAGCAGTTCTTC
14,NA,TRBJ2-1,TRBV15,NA,CAISRGSRFGEQFF,TGTGCCATCTCGAGGGGGAGTCGATTTGGTGAGCAGTTCTTC
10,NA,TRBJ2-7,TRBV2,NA,CASRDYEQYF,TGTGCCAGCCGGGACTACGAGCAGTACTTC
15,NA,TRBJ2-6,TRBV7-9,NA,CASSLGAGGANVLTF,TGTGCCAGCAGCTTAGGTGCAGGTGGGGCCAACGTCCTGACTTTC
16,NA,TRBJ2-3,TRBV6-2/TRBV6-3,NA,CASSYSRDTSTDTQYF,TGTGCCAGCAGTTACTCGAGGGATACTAGCACAGATACGCAGTATTTT
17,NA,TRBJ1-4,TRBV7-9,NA,CASSFSTDKATNEKLFF,TGTGCCAGCAGCTTTTCGACAGATAAAGCAACTAATGAAAAACTGTTTTTT
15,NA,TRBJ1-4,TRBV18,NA,CASSPPGATNEKLFF,TGTGCCAGCTCACCGCCAGGGGCAACTAATGAAAAACTGTTTTTT
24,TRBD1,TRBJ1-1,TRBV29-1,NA,CSVTRGVGTGSSDLEGKGNTEAFF,TGCAGCGTTACCAGGGGGGTTGGGACAGGGTCCTCGGATCTGGAGGGGAAGGGGAACACTGAAGCTTTCTTT
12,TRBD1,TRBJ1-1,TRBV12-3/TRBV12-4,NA,CASKDRVRGAFF,TGTGCCAGCAAAGACAGGGTTAGAGGAGCTTTCTTT
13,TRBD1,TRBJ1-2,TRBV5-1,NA,CASSRGQGDGYTF,TGCGCCAGCAGTCGGGGACAGGGGGATGGCTACACCTTC
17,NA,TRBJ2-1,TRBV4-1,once,CASSQDYGGWSYNEQFF,TGCGCCAGCAGCCAAGATTATGGGGGGTGGTCCTACAATGAGCAGTTCTTC
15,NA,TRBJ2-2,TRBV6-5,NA,CASTPRVPNTGELFF,TGTGCCAGCACCCCCAGGGTACCGAACACCGGGGAGCTGTTTTTT
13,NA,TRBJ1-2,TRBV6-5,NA,CASSYSAAYGYTF,TGTGCCAGCAGTTACTCCGCGGCTTATGGCTACACCTTC
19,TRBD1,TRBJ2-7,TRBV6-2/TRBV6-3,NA,CASSYYVWGTDRASDEQYF,TGTGCCAGCAGCTACTACGTATGGGGAACGGACAGGGCCTCGGACGAGCAGTACTTC
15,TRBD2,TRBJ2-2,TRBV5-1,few,CASSLVGLAAGELFF,TGCGCCAGCAGCTTGGTGGGACTAGCCGCCGGGGAGCTGTTTTTT
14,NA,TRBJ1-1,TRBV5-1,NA,CASSLAGGVTEAFF,TGCGCCAGCAGCTTGGCCGGGGGGGTCACTGAAGCTTTCTTT
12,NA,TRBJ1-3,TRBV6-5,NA,CASRADGNTIYF,TGTGCCAGCAGGGCAGATGGAAACACCATATATTTT
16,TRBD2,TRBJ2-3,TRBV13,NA,CASSLGAGTPPDTQYF,TGTGCCAGCAGCTTGGGAGCGGGGACCCCGCCAGATACGCAGTATTTT
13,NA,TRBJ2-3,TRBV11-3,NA,CASSLAGGDTQYF,TGTGCCAGCAGCTTAGCAGGCGGGGATACGCAGTATTTT
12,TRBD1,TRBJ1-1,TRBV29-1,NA,CSVQGDYTEAFF,TGCAGCGTTCAGGGGGACTACACTGAAGCTTTCTTT
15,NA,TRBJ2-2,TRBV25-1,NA,CASSGSGGPPGELFF,TGTGCCAGCAGTGGGTCAGGAGGGCCTCCCGGGGAGCTGTTTTTT
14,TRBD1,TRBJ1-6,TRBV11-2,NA,CASSSSRGVLSLHF,TGTGCCAGCAGCTCGTCCAGGGGGGTGCTATCCCTCCACTTT
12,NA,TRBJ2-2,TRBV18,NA,CATVGSSGELFF,TGTGCCACCGTCGGGAGTTCCGGGGAGCTGTTTTTT
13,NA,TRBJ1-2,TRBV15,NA,CATSRDRDYGYTF,TGTGCCACCAGCAGAGACCGGGACTATGGCTACACCTTC
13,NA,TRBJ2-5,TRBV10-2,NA,CASSEGSIFGQYF,TGCGCCAGCAGTGAGGGGAGCATTTTCGGCCAGTACTTC
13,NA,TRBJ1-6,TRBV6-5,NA,CASSTKGDSPLHF,TGTGCCAGCAGTACCAAGGGAGATTCACCCCTCCACTTT
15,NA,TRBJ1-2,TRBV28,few,CASSYGGQSVIGYTF,TGTGCCAGCAGTTACGGTGGACAGAGCGTAATCGGCTACACCTTC
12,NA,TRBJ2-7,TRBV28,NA,CASLRGVDEQYF,TGTGCCAGCCTCAGGGGCGTGGACGAGCAGTACTTC
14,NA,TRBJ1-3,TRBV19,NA,CASSMTLSGNTIYF,TGTGCCAGTAGTATGACACTCTCTGGAAACACCATATATTTT
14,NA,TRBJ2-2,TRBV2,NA,CASSEWGLGGELFF,TGTGCCAGCAGTGAATGGGGGCTAGGCGGGGAGCTGTTTTTT
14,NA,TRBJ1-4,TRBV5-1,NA,CASRQGGFNEKLFF,TGCGCCAGCAGACAAGGGGGTTTCAATGAAAAACTGTTTTTT